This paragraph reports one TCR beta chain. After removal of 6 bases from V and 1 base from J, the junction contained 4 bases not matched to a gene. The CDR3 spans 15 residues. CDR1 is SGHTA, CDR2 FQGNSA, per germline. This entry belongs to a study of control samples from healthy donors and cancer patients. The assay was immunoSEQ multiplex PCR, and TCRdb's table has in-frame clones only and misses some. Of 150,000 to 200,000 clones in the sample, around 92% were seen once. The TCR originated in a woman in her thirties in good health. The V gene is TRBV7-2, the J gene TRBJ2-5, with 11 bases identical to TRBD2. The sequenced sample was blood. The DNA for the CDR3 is TGTGCCAGCAGGGCCGGGACTAGCGGCCAAGAGACCCAGTACTTC. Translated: CASRAGTSGQETQYF.